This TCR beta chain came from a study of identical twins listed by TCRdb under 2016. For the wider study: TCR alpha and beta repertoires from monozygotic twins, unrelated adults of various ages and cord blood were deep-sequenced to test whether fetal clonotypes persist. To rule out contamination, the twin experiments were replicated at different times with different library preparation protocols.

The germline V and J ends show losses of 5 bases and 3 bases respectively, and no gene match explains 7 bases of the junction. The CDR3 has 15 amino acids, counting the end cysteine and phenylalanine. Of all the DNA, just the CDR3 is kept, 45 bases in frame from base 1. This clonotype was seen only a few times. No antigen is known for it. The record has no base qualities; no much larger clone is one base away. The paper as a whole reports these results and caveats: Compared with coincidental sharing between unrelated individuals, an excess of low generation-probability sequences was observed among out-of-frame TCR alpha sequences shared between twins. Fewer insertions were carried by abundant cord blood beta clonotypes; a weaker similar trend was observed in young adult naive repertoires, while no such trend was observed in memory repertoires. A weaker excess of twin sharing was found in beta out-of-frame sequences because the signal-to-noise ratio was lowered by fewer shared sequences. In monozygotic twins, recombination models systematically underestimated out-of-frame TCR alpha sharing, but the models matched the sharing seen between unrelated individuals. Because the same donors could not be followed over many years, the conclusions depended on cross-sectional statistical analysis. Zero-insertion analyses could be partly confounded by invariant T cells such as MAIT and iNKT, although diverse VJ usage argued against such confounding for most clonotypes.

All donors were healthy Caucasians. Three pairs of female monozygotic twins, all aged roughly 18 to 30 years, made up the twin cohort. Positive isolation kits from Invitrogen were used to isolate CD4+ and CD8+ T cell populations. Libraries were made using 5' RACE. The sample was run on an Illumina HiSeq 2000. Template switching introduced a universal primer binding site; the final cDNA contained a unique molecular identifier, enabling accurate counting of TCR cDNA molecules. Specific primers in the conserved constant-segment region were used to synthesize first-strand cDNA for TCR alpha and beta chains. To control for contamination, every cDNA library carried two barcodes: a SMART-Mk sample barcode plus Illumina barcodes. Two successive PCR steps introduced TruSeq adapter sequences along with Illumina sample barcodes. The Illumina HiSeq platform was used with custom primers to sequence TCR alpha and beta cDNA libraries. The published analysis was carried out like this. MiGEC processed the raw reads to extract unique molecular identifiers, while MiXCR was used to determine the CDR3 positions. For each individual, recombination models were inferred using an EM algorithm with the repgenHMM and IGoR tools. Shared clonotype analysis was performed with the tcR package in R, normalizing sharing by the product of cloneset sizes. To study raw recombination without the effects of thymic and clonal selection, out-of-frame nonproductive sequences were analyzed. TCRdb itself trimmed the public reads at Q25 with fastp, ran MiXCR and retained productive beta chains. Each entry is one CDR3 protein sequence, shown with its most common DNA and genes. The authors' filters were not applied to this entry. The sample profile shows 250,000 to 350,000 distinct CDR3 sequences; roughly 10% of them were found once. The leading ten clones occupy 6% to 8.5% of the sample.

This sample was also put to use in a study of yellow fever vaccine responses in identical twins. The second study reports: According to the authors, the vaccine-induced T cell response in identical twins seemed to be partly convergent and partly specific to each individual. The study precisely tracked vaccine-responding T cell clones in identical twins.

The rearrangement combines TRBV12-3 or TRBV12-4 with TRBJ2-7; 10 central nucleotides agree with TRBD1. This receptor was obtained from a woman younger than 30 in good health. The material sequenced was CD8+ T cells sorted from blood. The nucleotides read TGTGCCAGCAGTGACCCGGACAGGGGGAGCTACGAGCAGTACTTC. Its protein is CASSDPDRGSYEQYF.